Shown below are 17 T cell receptor beta chains from a single sample sequenced in a study of blood T cell repertoires in COVID-19. Profiling relied on immunoSEQ multiplex PCR, and the TCRdb table lists in-frame clones only, not all of them. The sample carries approximately 300,000 clones, more than 80% recorded once. The sequencing sample was made of peripheral blood. Receptors were obtained from a woman aged 25-40 years with COVID-19, enrolled during active disease.

The chain couples TRBV19 to TRBJ1-2, with D maybe TRBD1 (6 bases). CDR3 length equals 16 residues. Germline CDR1 and CDR2: LNHDA and SQIVND (reference sequence). V was pared by 7 bases and J by 1 base, with 19 bases between. Here the CDR3 DNA reads TGTGCCAGTATCCAGGGGACACCAAAACTTAACTATGGCTACACCTTC. As protein: CASIQGTPKLNYGYTF.

The chain carries TRBV6-5 and TRBJ1-2; no reliable D call. V gave up 2 bases and J gave up 2 bases, with 15 bases separating them. The CDR3 covers 16 residues. Germline lookup yields CDR1 MNHEY and CDR2 SVGAGI. The DNA for the CDR3 is TGTGCCAGCAGTTACGAGGTGGGAGATAAAAACTATGGCTACACCTTC. Its protein is CASSYEVGDKNYGYTF.

J is TRBJ2-3 and V is TRBV7-2; 8 bases are a match to TRBD2. In germline, CDR1 is SGHTA, CDR2 FQGNSA. J gave up 5 bases and V 1 base, and 5 bases lay outside the gene matches. The CDR3 is made up of 15 amino acids. CDR3 sequence (DNA): TGTGCCAGCAGCTTAGGAGCGGGAGAGATAGATACGCAGTATTTT. Protein product: CASSLGAGEIDTQYF.

The genes are TRBV5-1 and TRBJ2-1; 11 nucleotides line up with TRBD1. The ends lost 0 bases at V and 8 bases at J; junction bases unmatched: 10. CDR1 and CDR2 (germline): SGHRS, YFSETQ. CDR3 length equals 17 residues. CDR3 residues: CASSLVWLGQGAYEQFF. CDR3 DNA: TGCGCCAGCAGCTTGGTGTGGTTAGGACAGGGGGCGTATGAGCAGTTCTTC. Full variable domain (missing parts from reference TRBV5-1 and TRBJ2-1): KAGVTQTPRYLIKTRGQQVTLSCSPISGHRSVSWYQQTPGQGLQFLFEYFSETQRNKGNFPGRFSGRQFSNSRSEMNVSTLELGDSALYLCASSLVWLGQGAYEQFFGPGTRLTVL.

The rearrangement uses TRBV30 and TRBJ1-1; D unclear. This CDR3 has 14 amino acids. Germline loops: CDR1 GTSNPN, CDR2 SVGIG (reference sequence). Trimming cost V 0 bases and J 4 bases, with 12 bases left between them. For the CDR3, the DNA is TGTGCCTGGAGTGTATTTGGGGAGAGCACTGAAGCTTTCTTT. Protein product: CAWSVFGESTEAFF.

CDR3 sequence: CASRFTGPPWEQYF. The CDR3 DNA reads TGTGCCAGCAGATTCACAGGGCCCCCTTGGGAGCAGTACTTC. V gene TRBV6-5 combines with J gene TRBJ2-7; perhaps TRBD1 as D (6 bases). V lost 6 bases to trimming and J lost 7 bases, with 19 bases between them. This CDR3 region has 14 residues. CDR1 and CDR2 (germline): MNHEY, SVGAGI.

V is TRBV7-3 and J is TRBJ1-5; D call uncertain. The germline V gene encodes CDR1 SGHTA and CDR2 FQGTGA. The CDR3 covers 14 residues. The V end was cut by 5 bases, the J end by 6 bases, with 14 bases between. In DNA form, the CDR3 reads TGTGCCAGCAGCGCTGAGGGTTATCTTCAGCCCCAGCATTTT. Amino acids: CASSAEGYLQPQHF.

The sample holds one count of this clone. The chain couples TRBV10-1 to TRBJ2-7, with D perhaps matching TRBD2 (6 bases). This CDR3 comprises 14 residues. V shed 0 bases and J shed 5 bases, with 11 bases lying between them. Germline V gene lookup returns CDR1 WNHNN and CDR2 SYGVQD (reference sequence). The CDR3 bases are TGCGCCAGCAGTGAGTCGAGACTAGGGGACGAGCAGTACTTC. It specifies CASSESRLGDEQYF.

This clone was counted a single time. V gene TRBV30 combines with J gene TRBJ2-3; 10 bases fit TRBD2. This CDR3 has 14 residues. Germline CDR1 reads GTSNPN; CDR2 reads SVGIG (reference sequence). V shed 6 bases and J 5 bases; nucleotides not matched to a gene: 8. The CDR3 protein is CACTGLAEIDTQYF. DNA of the CDR3: TGTGCCTGCACCGGACTAGCGGAGATAGATACGCAGTATTTT.

The gene calls are TRBV5-4 and TRBJ2-3, with 12 bases that match TRBD1. Germline trimming cut 5 bases from V and 4 bases from J; bases unmatched to any gene: 5. The V gene's germline CDR1 is SGHNT and CDR2 YYREEE (reference sequence). The CDR3 has 15 amino acids. The CDR3 sequence is CASSPGTGGSDTQYF. CDR3 DNA: TGTGCCAGCAGTCCCGGGACAGGGGGCTCAGATACGCAGTATTTT.

For the CDR3, the DNA is TGTGCCAGCAGTACCCCGGGACAGCCAACCTACGAGCAGTACTTC. Encoded protein: CASSTPGQPTYEQYF. This chain links TRBV6-6 with TRBJ2-7, with 7 bases that match TRBD1. Germline V lookup: CDR1 MNHNY, CDR2 SVGAGI (reference sequence). Unmatched junction bases numbered 9, after V lost 5 bases and J lost 2 bases. The CDR3 is made up of 15 amino acids.

The V call is TRBV2, the J call TRBJ1-5; 7 bases align to TRBD1. CDR1 and CDR2 (germline): SNHLY, FYNNEI. The ends lost 7 bases at V and 7 bases at J; junction bases unmatched: 13. The CDR3 totals 15 residues. Here the CDR3 reads CASIRGRGLGQPQHF. DNA for the CDR3: TGTGCCAGCATTAGGGGGCGAGGATTAGGACAGCCCCAGCATTTT.

The gene calls are TRBV6-5 and TRBJ1-2; unclear D gene. With 8 bases removed from V and 2 bases from J, the gap between germline ends came to 15 bases. This CDR3 comprises 14 residues. Germline lookup yields CDR1 MNHEY and CDR2 SVGAGI. The CDR3 loop reads CASGRSLPNYGYTF. Here the CDR3 DNA reads TGTGCCAGCGGGAGGAGTCTCCCGAACTATGGCTACACCTTC.

The chain employs TRBV11-3 and TRBJ2-7; 9 nucleotides line up with TRBD1. The CDR3 has 13 amino acids. CDR1 is SGHNT and CDR2 is YENEEA in the germline V gene. J was trimmed by 6 bases and V by 4 bases; bases with no gene match: 4. This chain's CDR3 is CASSSGTGTEQYF. The DNA of the CDR3 is TGTGCCAGCAGCTCTGGGACAGGGACCGAGCAGTACTTC.

This clone was picked up one time. The gene calls are TRBV7-9 and TRBJ2-3; 10 bases are a match to TRBD2. The J segment lost 4 bases and the V segment lost 1 base, leaving 5 bases of the junction unmatched. This CDR3 has 16 amino acids. CDR1 and CDR2 from the germline V gene are SEHNR and FQNEAQ (reference sequence). The CDR3 DNA reads as TGTGCCAGCAGCTTAGTACTAGCGGGATTGGCAGATACGCAGTATTTT. Translated: CASSLVLAGLADTQYF.

This CDR3 is CASSPLSGTDEQYF. The CDR3 bases are TGTGCCAGCAGCCCCCTCAGCGGGACCGACGAGCAGTACTTC. The chain carries TRBV7-2 and TRBJ2-7, with 7 bases identical to TRBD2. The trim removed 5 bases at V and 5 bases at J, leaving 9 bases unmatched. The V gene's germline CDR1 is SGHTA and CDR2 FQGNSA. The CDR3 loop spans 14 amino acids.

The chain uses TRBV19 and TRBJ2-7, with TRBD2 matching over 8 bases. This CDR3 is 14 amino acids long. CDR1 is LNHDA and CDR2 is SQIVND in the germline V gene (reference sequence). The trim removed 5 bases at V and 4 bases at J, leaving 7 bases unmatched. In DNA form, the CDR3 reads TGTGCCAGTAGTTCGGGACTAGGAGAATACGAGCAGTACTTC. This sequence encodes CASSSGLGEYEQYF.